This T cell receptor (beta chain) was documented in a study of early T cells in non-severe SARS-CoV-2 infection. Tagging with unique molecular identifiers was applied to individual cDNA molecules. TCRdb re-analysed the 5' RACE reads in MiXCR, keeping a single row per CDR3 protein. The table records roughly 51,000 distinct CDR3 sequences, roughly 6% of them present only once. This clonotype was seen a handful of times. CDR1 WSHSY and CDR2 SAAADI come from the germline V gene. With V trimmed by 10 bases and J by 3 bases, 7 bases remained unmatched. The CDR3 contains 15 residues. This sample comprised whole blood, obtained at baseline. The V gene is TRBV10-2, the J gene TRBJ2-1, with 12 nucleotides matching TRBD2. This TCR derives from an adult who was a healthcare worker with PCR-confirmed SARS-CoV-2 infection or an uninfected control (not recorded which). The CDR3 protein is CATRLAGVVYNEQFF. The DNA for the CDR3 is TGCGCCACCAGACTAGCGGGGGTAGTCTACAATGAGCAGTTCTTC.